This TCR beta chain was observed in a study of blood T cell repertoires in COVID-19. About the study: Acute and convalescent COVID-19 samples came from the United States, Italy and Spain. PBMCs, B-cell-depleted T cells, or T cells were the source of the cDNA or gDNA that made up the material.

Trimming removed 3 bases from V and 9 bases from J, with 9 bases in between. The CDR3 has 11 amino acids. Germline V gene lookup returns CDR1 SGHRS and CDR2 YFSETQ. As processed by the authors: Nucleated cell counts were estimated from reference gene primer amplification. The table came from immunoSEQ multiplex PCR; TCRdb's copy has only in-frame clones and leaves some out. The V and J calls and clone size are taken from that table; D and trimming were inferred from the DNA. The sample has 350,000 or so clones; more than 70% are singletons. Sequencing was performed on peripheral blood. The receptor comes from a woman aged 55-69 years with COVID-19, enrolled during active disease. This rearrangement joins TRBV5-1 to TRBJ2-5, with D possibly matching TRBD1 (5 bases). As DNA, the CDR3 is TGCGCCAGCAGCTCCGGCAGGGCCCAGTACTTC. This sequence encodes CASSSGRAQYF.